A selection of T cell receptor beta chains follows, all from one sample in a study of blood T cell repertoires in COVID-19. Repertoires were generated with immunoSEQ multiplex PCR, while TCRdb's copy carries only in-frame clones and drops some. The sample contains more than 250,000 clones, around 87% of which appear only once. Sequenced sample: PBMCs or T cells enriched from blood (not recorded which). Source of these receptors: a woman aged 25 to 45 who had recovered from COVID-19. Both conserved end residues are trimmed from each CDR3.

v_gene	j_gene	CDR3aa
TRBV28	TRBJ1-2	ASSSGLLDGYT
TRBV2	TRBJ2-3	ASSEWGTFSTDTQY
TRBV9	TRBJ2-1	ASSVETSGFDEQF
TRBV7-2	TRBJ2-1	ASSLDGRLAGASYNEQF
TRBV5-4	TRBJ2-2	ASSGEGGTGELF
TRBV3-1/TRBV3-2	TRBJ1-2	ASSQVRIGGYT
TRBV19	TRBJ1-2	ASSPTGSGSGYT
TRBV5-1	TRBJ1-4	ASSLAHRGSEKLF
TRBV5-8	TRBJ1-2	ASSWDGRQRGSPRGYGYT
TRBV12-5	TRBJ2-3	ASGFALEGRTDTQY
TRBV7-6	TRBJ2-1	ASSPLVFSSYNEQF
TRBV3-1/TRBV3-2	TRBJ2-2	ASSQLSGWTGELF
TRBV9	TRBJ1-4	ASSAHWMRGSNEKLF
TRBV5-4	TRBJ1-2	ASSLVSGGQGYT
TRBV29-1	TRBJ2-3	SATGTSGSTDTQY
TRBV5-1	TRBJ2-5	ASSLGPGEETQY
TRBV5-1	TRBJ2-3	ASSLVGGGGDTQY
TRBV6-1	TRBJ1-5	ASSEDSTGVYQPQH
TRBV25-1	TRBJ2-5	ASSWDRGLQETQY
TRBV7-2	TRBJ2-5	ASSSIDRETQY
TRBV6-2/TRBV6-3	TRBJ1-1	ASSYGHRGGYTEAF
TRBV19	TRBJ1-4	ASSSDRWNEKLF
TRBV4-2	TRBJ1-1	ASSRPQGYTEAF
TRBV24-1	TRBJ1-5	ATSRQGVSFYSNQPQH
TRBV24-1	TRBJ1-1	ATSDVGQGNTEAF
TRBV5-1	TRBJ2-1	ASIGTGEYEQF
TRBV10-3	TRBJ1-1	AISESGVEAF
TRBV29-1	TRBJ1-2	SVEAGGYGYGYT
TRBV25-1	TRBJ2-2	ASTDRANTGELF
TRBV28	TRBJ1-2	ASSSMGTAYYGYT
TRBV5-1	TRBJ1-1	ASSWTGIGTEAF
TRBV27	TRBJ2-7	ASSPGQGVGEQY
TRBV19	TRBJ1-2	AVRDRGYGYT
TRBV29-1	TRBJ1-6	SVKNQGAGSPLH
TRBV20-1	TRBJ1-1	SARDVRGAF
TRBV13	TRBJ1-2	ASSLGLGTVNYGYT
TRBV5-1	TRBJ1-1	ASSRSRSTEAF
TRBV19	TRBJ1-2	ASSMGGTGWNGYT
TRBV19	TRBJ2-3	ASSYGDTQY
TRBV4-3	TRBJ1-2	ASSQDPQGLGGYT
TRBV19	TRBJ1-2	ASSRTVQTGEPYGYT
TRBV4-1	TRBJ1-1	ASSRPDSMNTEAF
TRBV18	TRBJ2-7	ASSPPTGHSYEQY